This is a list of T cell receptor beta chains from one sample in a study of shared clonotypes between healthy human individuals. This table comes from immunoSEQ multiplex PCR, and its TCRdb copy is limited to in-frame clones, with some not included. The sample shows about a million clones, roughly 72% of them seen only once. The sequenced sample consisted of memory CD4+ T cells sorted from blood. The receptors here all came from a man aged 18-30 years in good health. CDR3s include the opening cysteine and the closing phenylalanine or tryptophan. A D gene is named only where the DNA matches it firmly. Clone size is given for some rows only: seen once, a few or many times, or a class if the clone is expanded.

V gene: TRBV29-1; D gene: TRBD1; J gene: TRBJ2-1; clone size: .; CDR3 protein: CSVLGGNPEQFF; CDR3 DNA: TGCAGCGTTTTAGGGGGCAATCCTGAGCAGTTCTTC
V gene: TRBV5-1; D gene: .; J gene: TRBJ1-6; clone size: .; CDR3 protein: CASSLDGDNSPLHF; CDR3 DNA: TGCGCCAGCAGCTTGGACGGGGATAATTCACCCCTCCACTTT
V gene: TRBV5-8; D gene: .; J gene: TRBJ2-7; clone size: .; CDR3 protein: CASSLGQGRPYEQYF; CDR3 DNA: TGTGCCAGCAGCTTGGGTCAGGGGCGCCCCTACGAGCAGTACTTC
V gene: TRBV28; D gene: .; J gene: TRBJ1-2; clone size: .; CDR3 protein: CASSSVMGSTLYGYTF; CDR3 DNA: TGTGCCAGCAGTTCCGTCATGGGGTCGACACTCTATGGCTACACCTTC
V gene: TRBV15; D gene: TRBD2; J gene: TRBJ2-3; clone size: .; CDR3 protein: CATSRKSGGVDTQYF; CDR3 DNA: TGTGCCACCAGCCGTAAAAGCGGGGGGGTCGATACGCAGTATTTT
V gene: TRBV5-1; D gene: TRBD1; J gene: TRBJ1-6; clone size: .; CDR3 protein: CASSPGQAYNSPLHF; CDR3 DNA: TGCGCCAGCAGCCCGGGACAGGCCTATAATTCACCCCTCCACTTT
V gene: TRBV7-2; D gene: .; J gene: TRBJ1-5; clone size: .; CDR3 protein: CASSLSWDSGQPQHF; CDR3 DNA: TGTGCCAGCAGCTTATCTTGGGACTCGGGACAGCCCCAGCATTTT
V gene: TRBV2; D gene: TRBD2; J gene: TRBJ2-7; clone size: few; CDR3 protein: CASSGLADVSYEQYF; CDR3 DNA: TGTGCCAGCAGTGGACTAGCGGACGTCTCCTACGAGCAGTACTTC
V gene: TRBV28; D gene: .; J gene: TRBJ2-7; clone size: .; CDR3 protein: CASSLAPLGSYEQYF; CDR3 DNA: TGTGCCAGCAGTTTAGCCCCCCTCGGCTCCTACGAGCAGTACTTC
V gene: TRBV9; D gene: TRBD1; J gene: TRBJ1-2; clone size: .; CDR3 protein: CASSVGGTGSGYTF; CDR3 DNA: TGTGCCAGCAGCGTAGGCGGGACAGGGAGTGGCTACACCTTC
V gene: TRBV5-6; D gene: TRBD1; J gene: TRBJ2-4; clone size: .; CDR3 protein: CASSLTGVNIQYF; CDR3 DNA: TGTGCCAGCAGCTTGACAGGGGTGAACATTCAGTACTTC
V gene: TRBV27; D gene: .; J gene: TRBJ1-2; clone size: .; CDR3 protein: CASSPAGNYGYTF; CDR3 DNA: TGTGCCAGCAGTCCTGCCGGCAACTATGGCTACACCTTC
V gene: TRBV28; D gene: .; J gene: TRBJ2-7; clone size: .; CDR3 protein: CASSLATWGPEQYF; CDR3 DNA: TGTGCCAGCAGCCTCGCTACATGGGGGCCCGAGCAGTACTTC
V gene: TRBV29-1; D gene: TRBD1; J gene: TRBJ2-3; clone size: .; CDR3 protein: CSVDPGQSTDTQYF; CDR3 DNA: TGCAGCGTTGACCCGGGACAGAGCACAGATACGCAGTATTTT
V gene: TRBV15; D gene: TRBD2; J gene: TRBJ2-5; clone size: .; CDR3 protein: CATSSFYSGGETQYF; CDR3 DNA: TGTGCCACCAGCAGTTTTTATAGCGGGGGAGAGACCCAGTACTTC
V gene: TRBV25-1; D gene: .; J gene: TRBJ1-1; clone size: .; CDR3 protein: CASSLVRGGNAFF; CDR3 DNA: TGTGCCAGCAGCCTGGTTAGGGGGGGCAATGCTTTCTTT
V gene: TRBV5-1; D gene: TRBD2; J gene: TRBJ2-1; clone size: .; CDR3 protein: CASSLPSGGRDEQFF; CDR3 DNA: TGCGCCAGCAGCCTCCCTAGCGGGGGGCGCGATGAGCAGTTCTTC
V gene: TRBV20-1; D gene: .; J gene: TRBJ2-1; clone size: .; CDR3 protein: CSGVINEQFF; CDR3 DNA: TGCAGTGGGGTTATAAATGAGCAGTTCTTC
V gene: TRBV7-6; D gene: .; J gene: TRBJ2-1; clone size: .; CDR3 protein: CASSLGLWDEQFF; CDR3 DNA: TGTGCCAGCAGCTTAGGACTGTGGGATGAGCAGTTCTTC
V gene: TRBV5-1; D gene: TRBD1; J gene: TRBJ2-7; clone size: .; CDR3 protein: CASSPGTGGVYEQYF; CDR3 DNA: TGCGCCAGCAGTCCCGGGACAGGGGGCGTCTACGAGCAGTACTTC
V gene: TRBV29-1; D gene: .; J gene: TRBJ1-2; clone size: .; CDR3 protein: CSAGGTAGYTF; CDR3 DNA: TGCAGCGCCGGGGGTACGGCGGGCTACACCTTC
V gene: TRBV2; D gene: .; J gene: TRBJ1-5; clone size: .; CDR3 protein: CASSRESNQPQHF; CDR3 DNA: TGTGCCAGCAGTCGGGAAAGCAATCAGCCCCAGCATTTT
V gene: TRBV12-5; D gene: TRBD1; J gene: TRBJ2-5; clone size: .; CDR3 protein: CAQRIFKTGCGETQYF; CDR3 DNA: TGTGCTCAGAGAATATTTAAGACAGGGTGTGGAGAGACCCAGTACTTC
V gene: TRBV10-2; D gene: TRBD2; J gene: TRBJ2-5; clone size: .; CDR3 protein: CASSEIAGGVGETQYF; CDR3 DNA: TGCGCCAGCAGTGAGATAGCGGGGGGTGTCGGAGAGACCCAGTACTTC
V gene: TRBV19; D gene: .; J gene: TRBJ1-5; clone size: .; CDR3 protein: CASSNQNVNQPQHF; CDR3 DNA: TGTGCCAGTAGTAACCAAAATGTAAATCAGCCCCAGCATTTT
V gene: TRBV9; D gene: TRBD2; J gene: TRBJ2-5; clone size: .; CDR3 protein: CASSVEAGGPGETQYF; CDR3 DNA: TGTGCCAGCAGCGTAGAGGCGGGAGGGCCAGGAGAGACCCAGTACTTC
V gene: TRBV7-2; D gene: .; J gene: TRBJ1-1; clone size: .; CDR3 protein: CASSLLGVTEAFF; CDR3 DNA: TGTGCCAGCAGCTTGCTTGGAGTCACTGAAGCTTTCTTT
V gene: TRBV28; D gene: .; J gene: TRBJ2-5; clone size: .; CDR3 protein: CASSESGLSYQETQYF; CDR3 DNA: TGTGCCAGCAGTGAAAGTGGCCTCTCTTACCAAGAGACCCAGTACTTC
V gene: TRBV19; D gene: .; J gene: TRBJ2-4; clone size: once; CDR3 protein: CASREQGEDIQYF; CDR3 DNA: TGTGCCAGTAGGGAACAGGGTGAAGACATTCAGTACTTC
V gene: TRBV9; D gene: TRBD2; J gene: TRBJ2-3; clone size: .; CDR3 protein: CASSVGTSGRAAVVDTQYF; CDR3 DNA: TGTGCCAGCAGCGTTGGGACTAGCGGGAGGGCAGCCGTTGTAGATACGCAGTATTTT
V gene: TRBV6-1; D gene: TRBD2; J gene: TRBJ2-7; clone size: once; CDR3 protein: CASSSNAGGAGEQYF; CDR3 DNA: TGTGCCAGCAGTAGCAATGCGGGAGGGGCTGGCGAGCAGTACTTC
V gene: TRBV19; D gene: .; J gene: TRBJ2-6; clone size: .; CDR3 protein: CASSRRDAGANVLTF; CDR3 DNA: TGTGCCAGTAGTAGAAGGGATGCTGGGGCCAACGTCCTGACTTTC
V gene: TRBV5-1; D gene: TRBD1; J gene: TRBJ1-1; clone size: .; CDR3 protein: CASSFGTATEAFF; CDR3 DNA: TGCGCCAGCAGCTTCGGGACAGCGACTGAAGCTTTCTTT
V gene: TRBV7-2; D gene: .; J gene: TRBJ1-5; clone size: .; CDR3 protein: CASSPSSSNQPQHF; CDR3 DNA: TGTGCCAGCAGCCCATCAAGTAGCAATCAGCCCCAGCATTTT
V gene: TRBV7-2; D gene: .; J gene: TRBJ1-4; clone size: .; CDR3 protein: CASSLALGPNEKLFF; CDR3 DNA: TGTGCCAGCAGCTTAGCGCTGGGGCCTAATGAAAAACTGTTTTTT
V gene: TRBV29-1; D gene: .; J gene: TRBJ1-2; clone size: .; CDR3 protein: CSAGPEAGYTF; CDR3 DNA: TGCAGCGCCGGGCCGGAGGCTGGCTACACCTTC